A selection of T cell receptor beta chains follows, all from one sample in a study of PD-L1 blockade in urothelial cancer. Clones were read by immunoSEQ multiplex PCR, and TCRdb kept only the in-frame ones, dropping some. The repertoire has some 110,000 clones, around 90% of them found once; the top ten carry approximately 3.5%. The source material was PBMCs, sampled around atezolizumab (anti-PD-L1) treatment. The receptors here all came from a man in his sixties with urothelial cancer. Each CDR3 is given with its conserved first and last residue. Size tells how often a clone was seen (once, few, many) or the class of an expanded clone, and some rows leave it out.

clone_size v_call cdr3_aa
- TRBV5-1 CASSLSTGNTEAFF
- TRBV10-3 CAISEGGGTGELFF
- TRBV25-1 CASSYDEQYF
- TRBV27 CASSQGGYGYTF
- TRBV7-9 CASTDPAGTGEAFF
- TRBV7-9 CASRPPRGGTEAFF
- TRBV7-3 CASSQTGVYNEQFF
once TRBV6-5 CASSLWATGVDNEQFF
- TRBV7-8 CASSSTGGVTGELFF
- TRBV15 CATSLFTDTQYF
- TRBV21-1 CASMGGGPTGELFF
- TRBV6-6 CASRLWQLDYGYTF
- TRBV4-3 CASSQDLAGGAYEQYF
- TRBV5-1 CASSLGDREAFF
few TRBV27 CATRLSGLAVQETQYF
- TRBV28 CASSLIGGTYEQYF
- TRBV11-3 CASSPQGRANEQYF
- TRBV5-1 CASSLNTGELFF
- TRBV4-3 CASSQVWTGGSYEQYF
- TRBV10-3 CAISEAGDADTQYF
- TRBV5-1 CASSPRGTVSPSQPGEQYF
- TRBV2 CASSYYAGAADTQYF
- TRBV5-6 CASSRITEAFF
few TRBV4-2 CASSQETGQGGSPLHF
- TRBV5-8 CASSLVAGPFDQYEQYF
- TRBV28 CASSFRGQANTGELFF
- TRBV7-3 CASSLRQGQMAGELFF
- TRBV6-5 CASSTTSGTYNEQFF
- TRBV5-1 CASSDTSGSTVRQFF
once TRBV7-2 CASSLRGPQETQYF
- TRBV5-1 CASSRGTSGRAPTTGELFF
- TRBV4-3 CASSQAPNAGGRDEQFF
- TRBV7-3 CASSLKGGTEAFF
- TRBV28 CASSKLAGGRYEQFF
- TRBV7-8 CASSFTGENTEAFF
- TRBV6-6 CASSYFTGDNQPQHF
- TRBV5-1 CASSSLSMTARQETQYF
- TRBV4-3 CASSQAGGNQPQHF
- TRBV4-2 CASNLAEASTGELFF
- TRBV5-4 CASSFGTSGGQETQYF
- TRBV11-3 CASSYGQDFTYNEQFF
- TRBV6-7 CASRREGIRYEQYF
- TRBV7-2 CASSFSDRPFTGELFF
- TRBV27 CASSLPPLIPRGGRYEQYF
- TRBV19 CASSIAPQETQYF
- TRBV6-4 CASSRDRLTSGNTIYF
- TRBV6-5 CASSTSYEQYF
- TRBV7-2 CASSSGQPFGYTF
once TRBV19 CASERGQGGDTQYF
- TRBV5-1 CASSQTSGSEYEQYF
- TRBV4-1 CASSQTGANYGYTF
- TRBV7-2 CASSLEGTLNTEAFF
- TRBV7-3 CASSEGLAGGITGELFF
- TRBV27 CASSRREGDEKLFF
- TRBV6-5 CASSLTYRAQGEQYF